The clone carrying this T cell receptor (beta chain) was seen a few times. These data come from a study of type 1 regulatory T cells. Background on the study: An in vitro protocol generated T-allo10, a Tr1-enriched, alloantigen-specific CD4 T cell product.

V lost 2 bases to trimming and J lost 1 base; unmatched junction nucleotides: 4. Germline CDR1 and CDR2: SGHAT and FQNNGV. This CDR3 spans 16 amino acids. TCRdb reprocessed the reads with MiXCR, giving one entry per CDR3 protein. The sample lists about 97,000 distinct CDR3 sequences; 25% to 40% were seen once. Sequenced input: CD4+ T cells, either the whole sample or a sorted fraction (not recorded which). The rearrangement links TRBV11-2 to TRBJ1-3; 8 bases line up with TRBD1. The receptor's source is a human donor in good health. In DNA form, the CDR3 reads TGTGCCAGCAGCTTACTCAGGGGGCGATCTGGAAACACCATATATTTT. It codes for CASSLLRGRSGNTIYF.